The 4 T cell receptor beta chains listed next were all sequenced from one sample in a study of a mutant IDH1 vaccine in newly diagnosed glioma. Described time point: week 35, safety follow-up. In every dose of vaccine, 300 ug of mutant IDH1 20-mer peptide was given alongside topical imiquimod. Profiling relied on immunoSEQ multiplex PCR, and the TCRdb table lists in-frame clones only, not all of them. The sample holds some 66,000 clones, under 90% seen once. The antigens these receptors bind are not known. Here the sequenced sample was PBMCs, taken from a glioma patient whose treatment included an IDH1 peptide vaccine. These receptors were obtained from a man aged 30 to 39 with glioma.

The V gene is TRBV7-6, the J gene TRBJ2-2, with TRBD1 as a possible D gene (6 bases). Trimming removed 2 bases from V and 5 bases from J, with 6 bases in between. In germline, CDR1 is SGHVS, CDR2 FNYEAQ. The length of the CDR3 is 13 residues. CDR3 sequence reads: CASSLTGTGELFF. DNA for the CDR3: TGTGCCAGCAGCTTAACAGGGACCGGGGAGCTGTTTTTT.

The chain recombines TRBV19 with TRBJ1-6; perhaps TRBD1 as D (5 bases). V was pared by 7 bases and J by 5 bases, with 12 bases between. The CDR3 is 14 residues long. The V gene's germline CDR1 is LNHDA and CDR2 SQIVND (reference sequence). CDR3 coding DNA: TGTGCCAGTAAATTGACAGAAAATAATTCACCCCTCCACTTT. This translates into CASKLTENNSPLHF.

This sequence joins TRBV2 and TRBJ1-5; D is undetermined. In germline, CDR1 is SNHLY, CDR2 FYNNEI. The CDR3 is 15 amino acids. Trimming cost V 5 bases and J 4 bases, with 15 bases left between them. CDR3 in DNA: TGTGCCAGCAGTCCTGGATGGGGAGTTAATCAGCCCCAGCATTTT. Protein: CASSPGWGVNQPQHF.

The rearrangement links TRBV15 to TRBJ2-7; a weak D match, TRBD2 (5 bases). Germline loops: CDR1 LNHNV, CDR2 YYDKDF (reference sequence). CDR3 length: 15 amino acids. The V end was cut by 3 bases, the J end by 2 bases, with 14 bases between. This CDR3 is CATSRSDGDPYEQYF. The CDR3 coding sequence is TGTGCCACCAGCAGGAGTGACGGGGATCCCTACGAGCAGTACTTC. The complete variable domain, with remaining parts taken from reference TRBV15 and TRBJ2-7, reads DAMVIQNPRYQVTQFGKPVTLSCSQTLNHNVMYWYQQKSSQAPKLLFHYYDKDFNNEADTPDNFQSRRPNTSFCFLDIRSPGLGDTAMYLCATSRSDGDPYEQYFGPGTRLTVT.